The 30 T cell receptor beta chains in this list originate from one sample, sequenced in a study of shared clonotypes between healthy human individuals. Measured with immunoSEQ multiplex PCR; TCRdb has only the in-frame clones, and not every one. Among about 1 million clones listed, more than 65% were seen once. The sequenced sample consisted of memory CD4+ T cells sorted from blood. Subset defined: CD45RA-negative fraction. The receptors were sampled from a man younger than 35 in good health.

The gene calls are TRBV5-1 and TRBJ1-2, with no clear D. CDR3 length: 16 amino acids. Trimming left V 10 bases short and J 5 bases short, with 27 bases between. CDR1 and CDR2 (germline): SGHRS, YFSETQ. CDR3 in amino acids: CALWWFSRVWRYGYTF. CDR3 bases: TGCGCCCTTTGGTGGTTCAGCCGAGTTTGGAGGTATGGCTACACCTTC.

This clone was seen repeatedly, ten times or more. The V gene is TRBV19, the J gene TRBJ1-2; 9 bases are a match to TRBD1. From germline, CDR1 is LNHDA and CDR2 SQIVND (reference sequence). V was pared by 7 bases and J by 4 bases, with 13 bases of the junction left unmatched. The CDR3 runs to 16 residues. CDR3 sequence: CASNPRSGQGIYGYTF. The CDR3 nucleotides read TGTGCCAGTAACCCACGCTCGGGACAGGGAATCTATGGCTACACCTTC.

V and J are TRBV6-1 and TRBJ1-4; D may be TRBD1 (5 bases). With 6 bases removed from V and 7 bases from J, the gap between germline ends came to 18 bases. The CDR3 covers 15 residues. Germline V gives CDR1 MNHNS, CDR2 SASEGT. The CDR3: CASRLEVGLGEKLFF. The DNA of the CDR3 is TGTGCCAGCAGGTTAGAGGTGGGGCTTGGTGAAAAACTGTTTTTT.

The chain recombines TRBV4-1 with TRBJ2-4; 7 nucleotides align to TRBD2. Germline V gene lookup returns CDR1 MGHRA and CDR2 YSYEKL. CDR3 length equals 18 residues. Trimming took 5 bases from V and 1 from J; bases not matched to a gene: 14. The CDR3 nucleotides are TGCGCCAGCAGCTCCCCGGGACTACCAATTTCGGCCAAAAACATTCAGTACTTC. It codes for CASSSPGLPISAKNIQYF.

The chain combines TRBV13 with TRBJ1-1; D gene ambiguous. The germline V and J ends were trimmed by 5 bases and 2 bases, with 21 bases remaining between them. Germline CDR1 PRHDT, CDR2 FYEKMQ (reference sequence). CDR3 length: 17 residues. CDR3 DNA sequence: TGTGCCAGCAGCCCACTTCAAACCCGGCAGTTTAACACTGAAGCTTTCTTT. Translation gives CASSPLQTRQFNTEAFF.

This chain links TRBV27 with TRBJ2-3, with TRBD2 matching 7 bases. Per germline, CDR1 MNHEY and CDR2 SMNVEV (reference sequence). The CDR3 is 13 residues long. V lost 2 bases, J lost 7 bases, and 3 bases stayed unmatched. CDR3 in DNA: TGTGCCAGCAGTTTAGCGGGAGCAAATACGCAGTATTTT. Its translation: CASSLAGANTQYF.

The rearrangement links TRBV6-1 to TRBJ1-5; TRBD1 is a possible D gene (5 bases). The CDR3 consists of 19 residues. CDR1 is MNHNS, CDR2 SASEGT, per germline. The V end lost 4 bases, the J end lost 0 bases, and 22 bases lay between the germline ends. CDR3 in amino acids: CASSGRKDRSGNSNQPQHF. The DNA for the CDR3 is TGTGCCAGCAGTGGAAGGAAAGACAGATCGGGTAATAGCAATCAGCCCCAGCATTTT.

V gene TRBV6-5 combines with J gene TRBJ1-2, with 9 bases identical to TRBD1. V lost 6 bases and J lost 7; bases outside the gene matches: 9. CDR1 is MNHEY and CDR2 is SVGAGI in the germline V gene. The CDR3 totals 14 residues. CDR3 residues: CASSYRTGERGYTF. In DNA, the CDR3 is TGTGCCAGCAGCTACAGGACAGGGGAACGTGGCTACACCTTC.

The gene calls are TRBV25-1 and TRBJ2-3; 8 bases map to TRBD2. Germline V gene lookup returns CDR1 MGHDK and CDR2 SYGVNS. Germline trimming cut 4 bases from V and 0 bases from J; bases unmatched to any gene: 9. The CDR3 totals 17 residues. The CDR3 protein is CASSASGGGSSTDTQYF. CDR3 nucleotide sequence: TGTGCCAGCAGTGCGTCCGGGGGGGGATCTAGCACAGATACGCAGTATTTT.

Concerning this clone: At one boundary the junction diverges from the germline segment, which might be a read error. In nucleotides, the CDR3 is TGTGCCAGTAGTCTAGAGGGAATGGGCAATCAGCCCCAGCATTTT. Its protein is CASSLEGMGNQPQHF. The V and J genes are TRBV19 and TRBJ1-5; D gene unclear. The CDR3 totals 15 residues. CDR1 and CDR2 from the germline V gene are LNHDA and SQIVND (reference sequence).

This clone was seen only a few times. This chain links TRBV6-5 with TRBJ2-7; no clear D. Germline assignment: CDR1 MNHEY and CDR2 SVGAGI. This CDR3 region has 12 residues. Trimming took off 5 bases at V and 6 bases at J, with 11 bases between the two ends. Written as DNA, the CDR3 is TGTGCCAGCAGTCGGTATTCCGGCGAGCAGTACTTC. It specifies CASSRYSGEQYF.

The chain recombines TRBV7-2 with TRBJ1-2; D is perhaps TRBD1 (5 bases). Looked up from germline, CDR1 is SGHTA and CDR2 is FQGNSA. The CDR3 is made up of 14 amino acids. The germline V and J ends were trimmed by 4 bases and 8 bases, with 17 bases remaining between them. The CDR3 DNA reads as TGTGCCAGCAGCTCCGGGAGGGACCAGACAGGCTACACCTTC. Protein sequence: CASSSGRDQTGYTF.

The table lists this clone with a count of one. The chain recombines TRBV29-1 with TRBJ2-7, with D maybe TRBD1 (5 bases). Trimming removed 2 bases from V and 0 bases from J, with 17 bases in between. This CDR3 is 16 amino acids long. Per the germline V gene, CDR1 is SQVTM and CDR2 is ANQGSEA. The CDR3 protein is CSVEIRTRVSSYEQYF. The CDR3 nucleotides read TGCAGCGTTGAAATCCGGACACGGGTGAGCTCCTACGAGCAGTACTTC.

The chain carries TRBV2 and TRBJ2-2, with a tentative D call TRBD1 (6 bases). The V end was cut by 7 bases, the J end by 2 bases, with 17 bases between. This CDR3 region has 16 residues. Germline values: CDR1 SNHLY, CDR2 FYNNEI. CDR3 in amino acids: CASISDRRLNTGELFF. For the CDR3, the DNA is TGTGCCAGCATATCCGACAGGAGACTAAACACCGGGGAGCTGTTTTTT.

J is TRBJ2-2 and V is TRBV6-5; no reliable D call. The V and J ends lost 4 bases and 0 bases respectively, with 9 bases between them. The germline gives CDR1 MNHEY, CDR2 SVGAGI. The CDR3 loop spans 15 amino acids. Here the CDR3 reads CASSSSIANTGELFF. CDR3 nucleotides: TGTGCCAGCAGTTCCAGCATTGCGAACACCGGGGAGCTGTTTTTT.

The CDR3 DNA reads as TGTGCCAGCACTGACGAGGGAAACTATGGCTACACCTTC. Amino acids: CASTDEGNYGYTF. The chain is built from TRBV28 and TRBJ1-2; D not resolved. Germline V lookup: CDR1 MDHEN, CDR2 SYDVKM. CDR3 length: 13 amino acids. Deletions cut 7 bases from V and 2 bases from J, with 11 bases between.

The rearrangement joins TRBV28 to TRBJ1-2, with a tentative D call TRBD1 (5 bases). This CDR3 spans 12 amino acids. Trimming removed 2 bases from V and 11 bases from J, with 12 bases in between. Germline V gives CDR1 MDHEN, CDR2 SYDVKM. The CDR3 bases are TGTGCCAGCAGTTTAAGGGAGGGGCGGTACACCTTC. It translates to CASSLREGRYTF.

Concerning this clone: Additional DNA sequences in this sample encode the identical CDR3. The chain is built from TRBV18 and TRBJ1-4, with a possible D match to TRBD1 (5 bases). Germline V gene data show CDR1 as KGHSH and CDR2 as LQKENI. Trimming left V 0 bases short and J 8 bases short, with 10 bases between. CDR3 size: 14 residues. The CDR3: CASSPPGGGEKLFF. The CDR3 DNA sequence: TGTGCCAGCTCACCACCGGGGGGAGGAGAAAAACTGTTTTTT.

With regard to this clone: This CDR3 is also generated by other DNA sequences in the sample. V and J are TRBV19 and TRBJ2-3; D is perhaps TRBD1 or TRBD2 (5 bases each). Germline V gene data show CDR1 as LNHDA and CDR2 as SQIVND (reference sequence). The V and J ends lost 1 base and 0 bases respectively, with 8 bases between them. This CDR3 contains 15 residues. In DNA form, the CDR3 reads TGTGCCAGTAGTATAGGAGGGGTTAGCACAGATACGCAGTATTTT. This sequence encodes CASSIGGVSTDTQYF.

The gene calls are TRBV5-6 and TRBJ1-6; TRBD1 matches at 8 bases. The CDR3 sequence is 15 residues long. V shed 4 bases, J shed 8 bases, and the junction held 8 bases outside the gene matches. The V gene's germline CDR1 is SGHDT and CDR2 YYEEEE. The CDR3 bases are TGTGCCAGCAGCAGTACAGGGGGGCGTGATTCACCCCTCCACTTT. Its translation is CASSSTGGRDSPLHF.

The V gene is TRBV5-1, the J gene TRBJ2-1; 7 nucleotides align to TRBD1. Trimming removed 4 bases from V and 7 bases from J; junction bases left unmatched: 8. CDR1 is SGHRS, CDR2 YFSETQ, per germline. The CDR3 is 14 residues long. CDR3 sequence reads: CASSPDRAGNEQFF. DNA for the CDR3: TGCGCCAGCAGCCCCGACAGGGCAGGGAATGAGCAGTTCTTC.

This clone showed up just a few times. The V gene is TRBV9, the J gene TRBJ2-2; D is undetermined. Germline CDR1 SGDLS, CDR2 YYNGEE. Trimming removed 0 bases from V and 6 bases from J, with 3 bases in between. There are 12 residues in the CDR3. CDR3 loop: CASSVVAGELFF. CDR3 coding DNA: TGTGCCAGCAGCGTAGTCGCCGGGGAGCTGTTTTTT.

This chain links TRBV28 with TRBJ1-3; D is perhaps TRBD1 (6 bases). V dropped 2 bases and J dropped 8 bases, with 13 bases sitting between them. CDR1 and CDR2 from the germline V gene are MDHEN and SYDVKM. This CDR3 has 14 amino acids. The CDR3 region is CASSLTGMIDTIYF. The DNA for the CDR3 is TGTGCCAGCAGTTTAACAGGGATGATTGACACCATATATTTT.

This clone has a count of ten or more. Other DNA sequences of this sample code for an identical CDR3. This chain links TRBV18 with TRBJ2-5; D unresolved. Trimming stripped 2 bases from V and 2 bases from J, with 3 bases between. Germline V gene sequence: CDR1 KGHSH, CDR2 LQKENI. The CDR3 is made up of 12 amino acids. CDR3 DNA sequence: TGTGCCAGCTCACCAACTCAAGAGACCCAGTACTTC. This sequence encodes CASSPTQETQYF.

The V call is TRBV10-3, the J call TRBJ2-3; no reliable D call. CDR1 is ENHRY, CDR2 SYGVKD, per germline. The CDR3 loop spans 11 amino acids. Trimming pared 11 bases from V and 0 bases from J, leaving 6 bases between. The CDR3: CAARSTDTQYF. CDR3 nucleotides: TGTGCCGCACGTAGCACAGATACGCAGTATTTT.

The chain recombines TRBV7-8 with TRBJ1-5; maybe TRBD1 (6 bases). The CDR3 totals 15 residues. Germline CDR1 is SGHVS and CDR2 is FQNEAQ. Trimming stripped 3 bases from V and 4 bases from J, with 13 bases between. The CDR3 spells CASSLIGGGNQPQHF. The CDR3 coding sequence is TGTGCCAGCAGCTTGATTGGGGGCGGGAATCAGCCCCAGCATTTT.

CDR3 sequence reads: CASSPSGVYEQYF. CDR3 bases: TGTGCCAGCAGTCCATCCGGAGTCTACGAGCAGTACTTC. The V gene is TRBV14, the J gene TRBJ2-7; D ambiguous. The germline V and J ends were trimmed by 6 bases and 3 bases, with 12 bases remaining between them. The CDR3 is made up of 13 amino acids. Per germline, CDR1 SGHDN and CDR2 FVKESK. Full variable domain (remainder filled in from reference TRBV14 and TRBJ2-7): EAGVTQFPSHSVIEKGQTVTLRCDPISGHDNLYWYRRVMGKEIKFLLHFVKESKQDESGMPNNRFLAERTGGTYSTLKVQPAELEDSGVYFCASSPSGVYEQYFGPGTRLTVT.

This clone occurred a few times. The V and J genes are TRBV5-1 and TRBJ1-2; D is unresolved. V lost 0 bases and J 2 bases, leaving 8 bases between the germline ends. Germline-derived CDR1 and CDR2 are SGHRS and YFSETQ. This CDR3 comprises 14 residues. CDR3 bases: TGCGCCAGCAGCTTGGCCACGCAGAACTATGGCTACACCTTC. Encoded protein: CASSLATQNYGYTF.

The rearrangement links TRBV30 to TRBJ1-6; D unclear. Germline loops: CDR1 GTSNPN, CDR2 SVGIG (reference sequence). V lost 7 bases, J lost 7 bases, and 11 bases lay in between. CDR3 length equals 12 residues. CDR3 in DNA: TGTGCCTTTGACGTACAGAATTCACCCCTCCACTTT. It encodes CAFDVQNSPLHF.

V is TRBV4-2 and J is TRBJ2-7, with 13 bases lining up with TRBD2. The CDR3 runs to 19 residues. Trimming at V came to 1 base and at J to 2 bases, leaving 11 bases not matched to a gene. CDR1 is LGHNA and CDR2 is YNFKEQ in the germline V gene. The CDR3 loop is CASSQGTSGGASIPYEQYF. CDR3 bases: TGTGCCAGCAGCCAAGGGACTAGCGGGGGAGCTTCTATCCCCTACGAGCAGTACTTC.